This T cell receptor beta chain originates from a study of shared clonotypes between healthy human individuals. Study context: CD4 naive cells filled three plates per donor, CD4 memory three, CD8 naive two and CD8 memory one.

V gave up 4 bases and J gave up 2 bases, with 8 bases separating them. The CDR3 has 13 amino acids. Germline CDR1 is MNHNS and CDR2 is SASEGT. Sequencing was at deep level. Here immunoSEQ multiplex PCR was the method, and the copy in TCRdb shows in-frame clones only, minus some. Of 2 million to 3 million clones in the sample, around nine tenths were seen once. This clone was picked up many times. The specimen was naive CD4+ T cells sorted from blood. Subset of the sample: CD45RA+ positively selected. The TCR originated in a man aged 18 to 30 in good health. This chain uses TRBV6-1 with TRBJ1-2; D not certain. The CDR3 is CASSVAPNYGYTF. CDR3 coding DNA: TGTGCCAGCAGTGTGGCACCGAACTATGGCTACACCTTC.